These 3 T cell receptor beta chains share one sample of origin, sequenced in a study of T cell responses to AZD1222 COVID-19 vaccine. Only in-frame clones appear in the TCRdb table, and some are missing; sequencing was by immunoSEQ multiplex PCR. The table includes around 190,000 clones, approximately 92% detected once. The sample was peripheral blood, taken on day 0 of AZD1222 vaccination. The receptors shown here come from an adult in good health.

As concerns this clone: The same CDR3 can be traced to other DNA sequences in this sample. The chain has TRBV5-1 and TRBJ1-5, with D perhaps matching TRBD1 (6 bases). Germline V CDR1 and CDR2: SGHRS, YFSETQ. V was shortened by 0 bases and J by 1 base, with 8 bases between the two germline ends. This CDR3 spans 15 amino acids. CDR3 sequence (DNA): TGCGCCAGCAGCTTGGGGCAGGGGAGCAATCAGCCCCAGCATTTT. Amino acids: CASSLGQGSNQPQHF.

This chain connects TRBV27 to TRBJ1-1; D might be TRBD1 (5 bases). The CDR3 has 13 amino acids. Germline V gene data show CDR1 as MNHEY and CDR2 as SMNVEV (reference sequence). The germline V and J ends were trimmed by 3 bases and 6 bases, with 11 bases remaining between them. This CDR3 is CASSLAGLSEAFF. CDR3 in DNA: TGTGCCAGCAGTTTGGCAGGGCTGTCTGAAGCTTTCTTT.

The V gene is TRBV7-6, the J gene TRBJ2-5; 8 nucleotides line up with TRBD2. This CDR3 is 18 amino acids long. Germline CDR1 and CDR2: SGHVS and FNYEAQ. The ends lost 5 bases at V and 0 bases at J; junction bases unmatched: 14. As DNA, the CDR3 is TGTGCCAGCAGCCATTCGCCCGGGGGCGGGGGGTACCAAGAGACCCAGTACTTC. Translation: CASSHSPGGGGYQETQYF.